A selection of T cell receptor beta chains follows, all from one sample in a study of cytomegalovirus exposure and HLA in healthy donors. Some clones are missing from TCRdb's copy, which holds only in-frame ones; the method was immunoSEQ multiplex PCR. Of hundreds of thousands of clones listed, about 75% were seen once; the top ten hold under 3%. Sequenced material: PBMCs. The origin of the receptors is a female donor in good health and CMV-seronegative. Both conserved end residues are part of each CDR3. The order of the fields is CDR3 DNA, CDR3 protein, V gene, D gene, J gene, clone size. A D gene is named only where the DNA matches it firmly. Rows may omit the clone size; those that give it use once, few, many or a size class.

TGTGCCAGCACCCCACGAGCTTCGCCCTACGAGCAGTACTTC CASTPRASPYEQYF TRBV28 - TRBJ2-7 -
TGTGCCAGAAGCTTGGGTACGCCCCCAGGTGTAAAGGATGAAAAACTGTTTTTT CARSLGTPPGVKDEKLFF TRBV5-3 - TRBJ1-4 -
TGCGCCAGCAGCTTGGTGGGACAGGGAGGCCATGAGCAGTTCTTC CASSLVGQGGHEQFF TRBV5-1 TRBD1 TRBJ2-1 -
TGTGCCAGCAGTGCCCGGACAGTAAGGGAGACCCAGTACTTC CASSARTVRETQYF TRBV6-5 - TRBJ2-5 -
TGTGCCAGCAGTGGACAGGGCTTCGCAGATACGCAGTATTTT CASSGQGFADTQYF TRBV25-1 TRBD1 TRBJ2-3 -
TGTGCCAGCAGCTATGGAGTGAACACTGAAGCTTTCTTT CASSYGVNTEAFF TRBV5-8 - TRBJ1-1 -
TGTGCCCAACGACAGGACTATGGCTACACCTTC CAQRQDYGYTF TRBV30 - TRBJ1-2 few
TGCGCCAGCGGGAGGGGAGGGATGGATACGCAGTATTTT CASGRGGMDTQYF TRBV10-1 TRBD2 TRBJ2-3 once
TGTGCCAGCAGCATAACAGGACCCCCTCGAGAGCAGTACTTC CASSITGPPREQYF TRBV25-1 - TRBJ2-7 -
TGTGCCAGCAGCTTAGCCCCCGCCGGGGTCAACACTGAAGCTTTCTTT CASSLAPAGVNTEAFF TRBV7-8 - TRBJ1-1 -
TGTTCCAGCAGCTTCACAGGGACGGGCACTGAAGCTTTCTTT CSSSFTGTGTEAFF TRBV7-9 - TRBJ1-1 few
TGTGCCAGCAGTGATACCGGGACAGCCCTCTACGAGCAGTACTTC CASSDTGTALYEQYF TRBV6-1 TRBD1 TRBJ2-7 -
TGCGCCAGCAGCCAAGTCCGGACTAGGCCGGCCGGGGAGCTGTTTTTT CASSQVRTRPAGELFF TRBV4-1 TRBD2 TRBJ2-2 few
TGTGCCAGCAGCACTTGGACTAGCGGAGGAACCGGGGAGCTGTTTTTT CASSTWTSGGTGELFF TRBV14 TRBD2 TRBJ2-2 -
TGCGCCAGCAGCGCGCTAGCGGGAGGGCCGTACGAGCAGTACTTC CASSALAGGPYEQYF TRBV10-1 TRBD2 TRBJ2-7 few
TGTGCCAGCAGCATTCGCGGTTCCTACAATGAGCAGTTCTTC CASSIRGSYNEQFF TRBV2 - TRBJ2-1 few
TGTGCTGCGAGACAGGGGGCATCTTTTGAAAAACTGTTTTTT CAARQGASFEKLFF TRBV6-1 TRBD1 TRBJ1-4 -
TGCGCCAGCAGCGATCAGGGACAAAGGGTGGACGAGCAGTACTTC CASSDQGQRVDEQYF TRBV4-1 - TRBJ2-7 -
TGTGCCAGCAGTTACAAAGGACAGCAAGGCAATCAGCCCCAGCATTTT CASSYKGQQGNQPQHF TRBV6-6 - TRBJ1-5 few
TGTGCCAGCAGCTTTAGCGGGAGCGACACCGGGGAGCTGTTTTTT CASSFSGSDTGELFF TRBV7-3 TRBD2 TRBJ2-2 -
TGTGCCAGTAGTATAGGAAACAGGGCCCGGATTAGGGACACTGAAGCTTTCTTT CASSIGNRARIRDTEAFF TRBV19 - TRBJ1-1 -
TGTGCCAGCAGTCCTTCCACGGGAGGGCCCACTGAAGCTTTCTTT CASSPSTGGPTEAFF TRBV6-1 - TRBJ1-1 few
TGTGCCAGCAGTTATTCGGGACAGCTCTCTGGAAACACCATATATTTT CASSYSGQLSGNTIYF TRBV6-5 TRBD1 TRBJ1-3 -
TGTGCCAGCAGCTTCCTGTTTAGCGCAGATACGCAGTATTTT CASSFLFSADTQYF TRBV11-2 - TRBJ2-3 -
TGTGCCAGCAGTTCCCGAAAGGCGGGAGGATCTCTCCCAGATACGCAGTATTTT CASSSRKAGGSLPDTQYF TRBV28 TRBD2 TRBJ2-3 -
TGTGCCAGCAGCCCCGGGAGGGGCGGGCCCCGGAGGACCCAGTACTTC CASSPGRGGPRRTQYF TRBV7-9 TRBD2 TRBJ2-5 -
TGTGCCAGCAGCAAGGTTTTTCCGGGGACTAGCCGAGAGTCTCAGTCTGACTACGAGCAGTACTTC CASSKVFPGTSRESQSDYEQYF TRBV21-1 - TRBJ2-7 -
TGTGCCAGCAGCCCTGGGACACCCCACGAGCAGTACTTC CASSPGTPHEQYF TRBV28 - TRBJ2-7 -
TGTGCCAGCAGCGCGGACAGGAATTTTGAAGCTTTCTTT CASSADRNFEAFF TRBV2 TRBD1 TRBJ1-1 -
TGTGCCAGCCGGGGGAGACCCTCTGGAAACACCATATATTTT CASRGRPSGNTIYF TRBV28 - TRBJ1-3 few
TGCGCCAGCAGCTTGTCAGGGGGCCTAAATACGCAGTATTTT CASSLSGGLNTQYF TRBV5-1 TRBD1 TRBJ2-3 -
TGTGCCAGCTCACAGGCGGACAGGACTGAAGCTTTCTTT CASSQADRTEAFF TRBV18 TRBD1 TRBJ1-1 few
TGTGCCAGCAGATCCGGGACAGCGGATGAAAAACTGTTTTTT CASRSGTADEKLFF TRBV7-9 TRBD1 TRBJ1-4 few
TGTGCCAGCAGCCAGCTTGTTGGACAGGGAGACTACGAGCAGTACTTC CASSQLVGQGDYEQYF TRBV14 TRBD1 TRBJ2-7 -
TGCGCCAGCAGCTTGGACCCCTCGAGGCAGGAGCAGTTCTTC CASSLDPSRQEQFF TRBV5-1 - TRBJ2-1 -
TGTGCCAGCAGCTTGTTTGGGGGGACTAACACCGGGGAGCTGTTTTTT CASSLFGGTNTGELFF TRBV5-6 - TRBJ2-2 -
TGCGCCAGCGCCTGGGGGGAAACGGGCTTTGGCTACACCTTC CASAWGETGFGYTF TRBV4-1 - TRBJ1-2 -
TGTGCCACCAGCGGGAGCTCCTACGAGCAGTACTTC CATSGSSYEQYF TRBV15 - TRBJ2-7 once
TGTGCCAGCAGCTTTCGAAGCGGGAGTGTCGGGGAGCTGTTTTTT CASSFRSGSVGELFF TRBV11-3 TRBD2 TRBJ2-2 -
TGTGCCAGCAGCTTGGGACAGGGAAATGGTCAGCCCCAGCATTTT CASSLGQGNGQPQHF TRBV5-6 TRBD1 TRBJ1-5 -
TGTGCCACCAGTCCACTGACAGGGCCCTATCAGCCCCAGCATTTT CATSPLTGPYQPQHF TRBV15 TRBD1 TRBJ1-5 once
TGTGCCAGCAGTGAGACTAGCGGGAGCTGGGAGACCCAGTACTTC CASSETSGSWETQYF TRBV27 TRBD2 TRBJ2-5 few
TGTGCCAGCATGCAGGGGTTGGCTAATGAAAAACTGTTTTTT CASMQGLANEKLFF TRBV2 - TRBJ1-4 few
TGTGCCAGCAGCTTGTCACAGGGGGAACATGGCTACACCTTC CASSLSQGEHGYTF TRBV7-9 TRBD1 TRBJ1-2 once
TGCAGCGTTGAAGCAACAGGACAGGGTACAATCACCGGGGAGCTGTTTTTT CSVEATGQGTITGELFF TRBV29-1 TRBD1 TRBJ2-2 -
TGTGCCAGCAGCTTAGATCCAATAGTGAACACTGAAGCTTTCTTT CASSLDPIVNTEAFF TRBV11-3 - TRBJ1-1 -
TGTGCCAGCAGTTTAGTAGCGGGAGTTGAGCAGTTCTTC CASSLVAGVEQFF TRBV28 TRBD2 TRBJ2-1 -
TGTGCCAGCAGCTTATCGGGACACCGCTACGAGCAGTACTTC CASSLSGHRYEQYF TRBV11-2 - TRBJ2-7 few
TGTGCCAGCAGCTACCTGACACCGTGGGAGCAGTACTTC CASSYLTPWEQYF TRBV27 - TRBJ2-7 -
TGTGCCAGCTCACCTCTGGAACGGGTGGCCGAAGCTTTCTTT CASSPLERVAEAFF TRBV18 - TRBJ1-1 -
TGTGCCAGCAGTGAGTGGGGGGGGAACACCGGGGAGCTGTTTTTT CASSEWGGNTGELFF TRBV25-1 TRBD2 TRBJ2-2 -
TGTGCCAGCAGCTTATCCCGCTCCTACGAGCAGTACTTC CASSLSRSYEQYF TRBV7-9 - TRBJ2-7 -
TGTGCCAGTAGTCTTAGGGACAGCTCCTACGAGCAGTACTTC CASSLRDSSYEQYF TRBV19 TRBD1 TRBJ2-7 few